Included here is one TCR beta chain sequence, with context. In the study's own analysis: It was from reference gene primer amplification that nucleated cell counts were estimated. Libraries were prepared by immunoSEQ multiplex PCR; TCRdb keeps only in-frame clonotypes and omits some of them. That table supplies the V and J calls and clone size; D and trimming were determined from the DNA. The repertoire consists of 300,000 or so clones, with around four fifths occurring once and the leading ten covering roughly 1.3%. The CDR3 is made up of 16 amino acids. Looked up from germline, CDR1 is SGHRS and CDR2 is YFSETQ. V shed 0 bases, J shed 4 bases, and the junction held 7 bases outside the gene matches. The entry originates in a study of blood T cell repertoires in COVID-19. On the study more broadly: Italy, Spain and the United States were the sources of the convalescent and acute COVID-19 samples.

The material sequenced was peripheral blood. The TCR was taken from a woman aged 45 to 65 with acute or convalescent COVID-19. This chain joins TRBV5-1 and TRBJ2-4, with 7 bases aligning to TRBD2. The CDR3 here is CASSLELAVGKNIQYF. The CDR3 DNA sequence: TGCGCCAGCAGCTTGGAGCTAGCGGTGGGAAAAAACATTCAGTACTTC.